This TCR beta chain originates from a study of spatial heterogeneity in lung cancer. Specified time point: sample taken at primary tumor resection. TCRdb re-called the 5' RACE reads through MiXCR, storing one row per CDR3 protein. The table has tens of thousands of distinct CDR3 sequences, approximately 12% seen once. This receptor was obtained from a male donor with early-stage non-small cell lung cancer. The input for sequencing was PBMCs, taken at surgery.

CDR3 DNA: TGTGCCAGCAGCTTGACGGCGACAGGGGGCACAGATACGCAGTATTTT. Translated: CASSLTATGGTDTQYF. J is TRBJ2-3 and V is TRBV5-4; 8 bases fit TRBD1. Germline V gene sequence: CDR1 SGHNT, CDR2 YYREEE (reference sequence). J gave up 1 base and V 1 base, and 5 bases lay outside the gene matches. This CDR3 has 16 residues.